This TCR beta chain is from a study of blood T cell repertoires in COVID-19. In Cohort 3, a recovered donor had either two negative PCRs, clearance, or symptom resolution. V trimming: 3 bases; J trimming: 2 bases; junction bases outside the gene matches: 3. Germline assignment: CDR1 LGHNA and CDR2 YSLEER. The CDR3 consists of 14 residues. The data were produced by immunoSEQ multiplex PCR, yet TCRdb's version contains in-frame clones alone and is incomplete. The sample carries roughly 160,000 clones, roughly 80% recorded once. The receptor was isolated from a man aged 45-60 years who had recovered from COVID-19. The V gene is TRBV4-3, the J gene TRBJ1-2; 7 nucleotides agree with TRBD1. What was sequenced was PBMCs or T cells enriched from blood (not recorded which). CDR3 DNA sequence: TGCGCCAGCAGCCACCAGGACAGGAACTATGGCTACACCTTC. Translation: CASSHQDRNYGYTF.